The 30 T cell receptor beta chains below were found in one sample sequenced in a study of CD8+CD57+ T cells in acquired aplastic anemia. Template material for TCR beta VDJ and CDR3 profiling consisted of genomic DNA. TCRdb passed the reads through MiXCR, listing each CDR3 protein once. The sample lists fewer than 200,000 distinct CDR3 sequences, 55% to 80% occurring once. Specimen: sorted CD4+, CD8+, or CD8+CD57+ T cells (not recorded which) from PBMCs. Source of these receptors: a human donor in good health.

The genes are TRBV30 and TRBJ1-5, with D perhaps TRBD1 (5 bases). The V gene's germline CDR1 is GTSNPN and CDR2 SVGIG (reference sequence). The germline V and J ends were trimmed by 1 base and 1 base, with 8 bases remaining between them. The length of the CDR3 is 14 residues. The CDR3 here is CAWSGGVSNQPQHF. For the CDR3, the DNA is TGTGCCTGGAGTGGAGGGGTGAGCAATCAGCCCCAGCATTTT.

The chain uses TRBV10-3 and TRBJ2-7; 10 bases agree with TRBD1. The J segment lost 1 base and the V segment lost 5 bases, leaving 11 bases of the junction unmatched. This CDR3 comprises 17 residues. Germline V gene data show CDR1 as ENHRY and CDR2 as SYGVKD. The CDR3 reads CAISTGTGDPVSYEQYF. The CDR3, as DNA: TGTGCCATCAGTACCGGGACAGGGGACCCCGTGTCCTACGAGCAGTACTTC.

The chain employs TRBV10-2 and TRBJ1-5; possibly TRBD1 for D (6 bases). The CDR3 contains 13 residues. Trimming stripped 3 bases from V and 7 bases from J, with 10 bases between. Germline V CDR1 and CDR2: WSHSY, SAAADI. CDR3 region: CASSEGGGQPQHF. The CDR3 region has the DNA TGCGCCAGCAGTGAAGGGGGGGGCCAGCCCCAGCATTTT.

The chain recombines TRBV20-1 with TRBJ2-7; 11 nucleotides agree with TRBD1. The CDR3 is 14 residues long. Germline CDR1 and CDR2: DFQATT and SNEGSKA (reference sequence). Unmatched junction bases numbered 5, after V lost 0 bases and J lost 7 bases. CDR3 nucleotide sequence: TGCAGTGCTAGAGAAGGACAGGGGGCTGGTGAGCAGTACTTC. It translates to CSAREGQGAGEQYF.

This clonotype was counted at least ten times. The gene calls are TRBV9 and TRBJ2-3, with 7 bases lining up with TRBD2. The CDR3 sequence is 16 residues long. CDR1 and CDR2 from the germline V gene are SGDLS and YYNGEE. Trimming removed 4 bases from V and 1 base from J; junction bases left unmatched: 9. The DNA of the CDR3 is TGTGCCAGCAGCACCGAGGGAAGCGGGGGCACAGATACGCAGTATTTT. Translating it yields CASSTEGSGGTDTQYF.

This chain links TRBV29-1 with TRBJ2-2; D is unclear. The V gene's germline CDR1 is SQVTM and CDR2 ANQGSEA. V lost 3 bases and J lost 5, with 13 bases in between. CDR3 length equals 14 residues. The CDR3 DNA is TGCAGCGTTGAGTATAGGGTGGGAACCGGGGAGCTGTTTTTT. Translated: CSVEYRVGTGELFF.

The sample holds a few counts of this clonotype. The chain links TRBV14 to TRBJ2-7; either TRBD1 or TRBD2 may fit D (6 bases each). The CDR3 runs 14 residues. V lost 5 bases and J lost 4, with 15 bases in between. Germline assignment: CDR1 SGHDN and CDR2 FVKESK. The CDR3 region is CASSSTGTPYEQYF. In nucleotides, the CDR3 is TGTGCCAGCAGCTCTACAGGGACTCCTTACGAGCAGTACTTC. Full variable domain (missing parts from reference TRBV14 and TRBJ2-7): EAGVTQFPSHSVIEKGQTVTLRCDPISGHDNLYWYRRVMGKEIKFLLHFVKESKQDESGMPNNRFLAERTGGTYSTLKVQPAELEDSGVYFCASSSTGTPYEQYFGPGTRLTVT.

The chain is built from TRBV7-7 and TRBJ2-1; 9 bases are a match to TRBD2. This CDR3 contains 14 residues. V was pared by 5 bases and J by 5 bases, with 4 bases of the junction left unmatched. Germline assignment: CDR1 SSHAT and CDR2 FNYEAQ (reference sequence). CDR3 region: CASSPGTSHNEQFF. In nucleotides, the CDR3 is TGTGCCAGCAGCCCCGGGACTAGCCACAATGAGCAGTTCTTC.

The sample holds a few counts of this clonotype. The gene calls are TRBV9 and TRBJ1-6; D may be TRBD1 (6 bases). CDR1 is SGDLS and CDR2 is YYNGEE in the germline V gene. This CDR3 is built from 13 residues. V was shortened by 0 bases and J by 14 bases, with 12 bases between the two germline ends. The CDR3 loop is CASSVVQGVALHF. In DNA, the CDR3 is TGTGCCAGCAGCGTAGTACAGGGTGTAGCCCTCCACTTT.

This clonotype was observed at least ten times. This chain uses TRBV12-3 or TRBV12-4 with TRBJ1-5; D unresolved. This CDR3 region has 19 residues. Trimming left V 2 bases short and J 1 base short, with 21 bases between. The CDR3 loop reads CASSLSLGPPGRSNQPQHF. In DNA, the CDR3 is TGTGCCAGCAGTTTATCTTTAGGTCCCCCCGGGAGGAGCAATCAGCCCCAGCATTTT.

This rearrangement joins TRBV19 to TRBJ1-6, with D possibly matching TRBD1 (6 bases). Germline V CDR1 and CDR2: LNHDA, SQIVND (reference sequence). CDR3 length: 16 amino acids. V was clipped by 2 bases and J by 1 base, with 9 bases between them. In DNA, the CDR3 is TGTGCCAGTAGTATACAGGGGAGGTCCTATAATTCACCCCTCCACTTT. Its protein is CASSIQGRSYNSPLHF.

The chain recombines TRBV19 with TRBJ1-1, with TRBD1 as a possible D gene (5 bases). Trimming took 3 bases from V and 2 from J, leaving 13 bases between them. The CDR3 has 15 amino acids. CDR1 and CDR2 from the germline V gene are LNHDA and SQIVND (reference sequence). The CDR3 DNA follows: TGTGCCAGTAGTATTTTTCAGGGTCAAAACACTGAAGCTTTCTTT. This gives the protein CASSIFQGQNTEAFF. Variable domain in full (rest from reference TRBV19 and TRBJ1-1): DGGITQSPKYLFRKEGQNVTLSCEQNLNHDAMYWYRQDPGQGLRLIYYSQIVNDFQKGDIAEGYSVSREKKESFPLTVTSAQKNPTAFYLCASSIFQGQNTEAFFGQGTRLTVV.

The rearrangement joins TRBV11-2 to TRBJ2-1; TRBD2 aligns across 12 bases. The J segment lost 7 bases and the V segment lost 7 bases, leaving 8 bases of the junction unmatched. CDR1 is SGHAT and CDR2 is FQNNGV in the germline V gene. The CDR3 length is 15 residues. CDR3 sequence: CASNLLAGGGNEQFF. The CDR3 nucleotides read TGTGCCAGCAATCTACTAGCGGGAGGCGGAAATGAGCAGTTCTTC.

The J gene is TRBJ1-4, the V gene TRBV19; D unclear. Germline-derived CDR1 and CDR2 are LNHDA and SQIVND (reference sequence). V lost 4 bases and J 5 bases, leaving 17 bases between the germline ends. The length of the CDR3 is 16 residues. CDR3 sequence (DNA): TGTGCCAGTAGTAAGCACGCGGACTCGTTAAATGAAAAACTGTTTTTT. It yields the protein CASSKHADSLNEKLFF.

In DNA form, the CDR3 reads TGTGCCAGCAGCCCGGACCTCCCCTACGAGCAGTACTTC. Residues: CASSPDLPYEQYF. V gene TRBV7-2 combines with J gene TRBJ2-7, with D uncertain. Trimming stripped 5 bases from V and 2 bases from J, with 10 bases between. The CDR3 contains 13 residues. Germline CDR1 reads SGHTA; CDR2 reads FQGNSA.

The table lists this clonotype with many counts. The CDR3 loop reads CASSSNLAQYSSYNSPLHF. The CDR3 DNA is TGTGCCAGCAGCTCTAATCTCGCACAGTACAGCTCCTATAATTCACCCCTCCACTTT. The rearrangement uses TRBV7-8 and TRBJ1-6; no firm D call. Germline loops: CDR1 SGHVS, CDR2 FQNEAQ. The V and J ends lost 4 bases and 0 bases respectively, with 19 bases between them. The CDR3 extends over 19 amino acids.

Many counts were recorded for this clonotype. The chain couples TRBV12-3 or TRBV12-4 to TRBJ1-2; a weak D match, TRBD1 (6 bases). This CDR3 has 15 amino acids. V lost 4 bases to trimming and J lost 8 bases, with 20 bases between them. The CDR3 here is CASSSHQTGSRGYTF. DNA of the CDR3: TGTGCCAGCAGTTCCCATCAAACAGGGTCCAGGGGCTACACCTTC.

The chain is built from TRBV7-3 and TRBJ1-1; maybe TRBD1 (5 bases). CDR3 length: 15 amino acids. Germline V gene lookup returns CDR1 SGHTA and CDR2 FQGTGA. The V gene lost 3 bases and the J gene lost 1 base, with 12 bases spanning the gap. CDR3 DNA sequence: TGTGCCAGCAGCTTGACCTCCACAGGGAACACTGAAGCTTTCTTT. It is translated as CASSLTSTGNTEAFF.

The chain links TRBV5-1 to TRBJ2-3; 7 bases are shared with TRBD1. This CDR3 region has 16 residues. Trimming took 4 bases from V and 0 from J; bases not matched to a gene: 8. Germline V gene lookup returns CDR1 SGHRS and CDR2 YFSETQ. CDR3 amino acids: CASSPPTGASTDTQYF. In nucleotides, the CDR3 is TGCGCCAGCAGCCCCCCCACAGGGGCTAGCACAGATACGCAGTATTTT.

CDR3 sequence reads: CASSTGTDGREAFF. CDR3 DNA sequence: TGTGCCAGCAGCACCGGGACTGACGGGAGAGAAGCTTTCTTT. The chain recombines TRBV9 with TRBJ1-1; perhaps TRBD1 as D (5 bases). Trimming removed 4 bases from V and 8 bases from J, with 18 bases in between. The CDR3 spans 14 residues. Germline loops: CDR1 SGDLS, CDR2 YYNGEE.

The chain employs TRBV6-2 or TRBV6-3 and TRBJ2-5, with D unresolved. This CDR3 is 13 amino acids long. Trimming pared 6 bases from V and 3 bases from J, leaving 11 bases between. In germline, CDR1 is MNHEY, CDR2 SVGEGT. The CDR3 is CASSPSEKETQYF. CDR3 bases: TGTGCCAGCAGCCCTTCTGAAAAAGAGACCCAGTACTTC.

To note about this clonotype: A read error may produce the germline difference seen at one junction end. This chain joins TRBV20-1 and TRBJ2-3; the D gene could be TRBD1 or TRBD2 (6 bases each). Germline CDR1 reads DFQATT; CDR2 reads SNEGSKA (reference sequence). The CDR3 extends over 15 amino acids. DNA of the CDR3: TGCAGTGCCACACGAGGGGGGACCGTCACAGATACGCAGTACTTT. Translating gives CSATRGGTVTDTQYF.

Only a few counts were recorded for this clonotype. The chain links TRBV7-8 to TRBJ2-5; 11 nucleotides align to TRBD2. CDR3 length: 17 amino acids. The V segment lost 2 bases and the J segment 5 bases; nucleotides outside the gene matches: 10. The germline V gene has CDR1 SGHVS and CDR2 FQNEAQ. The CDR3 loop is CASSLRSGRARGETQYF. DNA of the CDR3: TGTGCCAGCAGCTTACGTAGCGGGAGGGCCAGGGGGGAGACCCAGTACTTC.

This clonotype is a singleton in its sample. J is TRBJ2-1 and V is TRBV2; 16 bases map to TRBD2. Unmatched junction bases numbered 12, after V lost 7 bases and J lost 9 bases. The CDR3 loop spans 17 amino acids. The germline V gene encodes CDR1 SNHLY and CDR2 FYNNEI. CDR3 loop: CASIPGLAGGFGIEQFF. CDR3 DNA sequence: TGTGCCAGCATCCCGGGACTAGCGGGAGGGTTTGGTATTGAGCAGTTCTTC.

The chain is built from TRBV7-2 and TRBJ2-7; D not certain. This CDR3 has 13 residues. The V gene's germline CDR1 is SGHTA and CDR2 FQGNSA. V lost 5 bases and J lost 0, with 8 bases in between. CDR3 amino acids: CASSHSLSYEQYF. The CDR3 DNA is TGTGCCAGCAGCCACAGCCTCTCCTACGAGCAGTACTTC.

The chain carries TRBV20-1 and TRBJ1-5, with a tentative D call TRBD1 (6 bases). CDR3 length: 15 residues. V lost 5 bases, J lost 4 bases, and 18 bases lay in between. Germline loops: CDR1 DFQATT, CDR2 SNEGSKA (reference sequence). The CDR3 coding sequence is TGCAGTGCTCAACCGAGGGGGGGTTGGAATCAGCCCCAGCATTTT. As protein: CSAQPRGGWNQPQHF.

The V and J genes are TRBV7-2 and TRBJ2-3; TRBD2 matches 10 bases. Trimming cost V 10 bases and J 5 bases; bases outside gene matches: 15. The germline V gene has CDR1 SGHTA and CDR2 FQGNSA. The CDR3 contains 16 residues. CDR3 DNA: TGTGCCACCAGTGCCCCCCCTAGCGGGGGTAAAGATACGCAGTATTTT. Translation gives CATSAPPSGGKDTQYF. The full variable domain, completed using reference TRBV7-2 and TRBJ2-3, is GAGVSQSPSNKVTEKGKDVELRCDPISGHTALYWYRQSLGQGLEFLIYFQGNSAPDKSGLPSDRFSAERTGGSVSTLTIQRTQQEDSAVYLCATSAPPSGGKDTQYFGPGTRLTVL.

This clonotype has just a few counts. The chain carries TRBV25-1 and TRBJ2-2, with D possibly matching TRBD1 (7 bases). Germline assignment: CDR1 MGHDK and CDR2 SYGVNS. The CDR3 has 14 amino acids. Trimming took 3 bases from V and 3 from J, leaving 8 bases between them. CDR3 in amino acids: CASSDRGDTGELFF. CDR3 DNA sequence: TGTGCCAGCAGTGACAGGGGGGACACCGGGGAGCTGTTTTTT.

The chain couples TRBV9 to TRBJ1-1; D is perhaps TRBD1 (6 bases). Per the germline V gene, CDR1 is SGDLS and CDR2 is YYNGEE. The CDR3 length is 15 residues. V dropped 3 bases and J dropped 6 bases, with 18 bases sitting between them. The CDR3 DNA reads TGTGCCAGCAGCGCCACCGGGTCCGGGGGGCCTGAAGCTTTCTTT. It codes for CASSATGSGGPEAFF. Combining the CDR3 with reference TRBV9 and TRBJ1-1 gives the whole variable domain DSGVTQTPKHLITATGQRVTLRCSPRSGDLSVYWYQQSLDQGLQFLIQYYNGEERAKGNILERFSAQQFPDLHSELNLSSLELGDSALYFCASSATGSGGPEAFFGQGTRLTVV.

This sequence joins TRBV9 and TRBJ2-1; D uncertain. V shed 3 bases and J shed 6 bases, with 7 bases lying between them. This CDR3 comprises 12 residues. Germline CDR1 is SGDLS and CDR2 is YYNGEE. In DNA form, the CDR3 reads TGTGCCAGCAGCGGACCCCGCAATGAGCAGTTCTTC. Its translation is CASSGPRNEQFF.